Below, 4 T cell receptor beta chains from the same sample are listed, as sequenced in a study of beta chain features in type 1 diabetes (dated 2018 in TCRdb). What the authors observed across the whole study: A moderate but significant shortening of TCRB CDR3 length was observed in type 1 diabetes patients in all four CD4+ subsets.

Their antigens remain unidentified. The library was obtained by the immunoSEQ multiplex PCR assay. The entire amount of isolated RNA was reverse transcribed using the High Capacity cDNA Reverse Transcription Kit, so the sequenced TCRB transcripts were expressed ones. TCRdb provides this immuneACCESS table in a form limited to in-frame rearrangements. Some clones are lacking; in checked studies, under half of them reflect an unresolved V gene, and why the rest are absent is not known. This sample has about 52,000 clones in its table, and under 45% of those were observed once. The top ten hold approximately 1.4% of the sample. Sequencing used Tregs from blood. Taken with the paper, the label for cell subset or site translates to: regulatory CD4+ T cells. The receptor set was obtained from a man aged 25-45 years with type 1 diabetes.

The chain employs TRBV6-6 and TRBJ1-5, with a possible D match to TRBD1 (5 bases). The CDR3 is made up of 14 amino acids. With 7 bases removed from V and 0 bases from J, the gap between germline ends came to 10 bases. Germline V gene sequence: CDR1 MNHNY, CDR2 SVGAGI (reference sequence). The CDR3 DNA is TGTGCCAGCACCTCAGGGAATAGCAATCAGCCCCAGCATTTT. The encoded protein is CASTSGNSNQPQHF.

The sample holds a few counts of this clone. The chain is built from TRBV28 and TRBJ2-5; D possibly corresponds to TRBD2 (6 bases). Germline-derived CDR1 and CDR2 are MDHEN and SYDVKM. V was trimmed by 7 bases and J by 5 bases, leaving 11 bases between them. The CDR3 is made up of 12 amino acids. The CDR3 DNA follows: TGTGCCAGCAATGGGGGGTCGGAGACCCAGTACTTC. As protein: CASNGGSETQYF.

This chain links TRBV7-6 with TRBJ2-5; 11 bases line up with TRBD2. The CDR3 totals 17 residues. The trim removed 5 bases at V and 5 bases at J, leaving 13 bases unmatched. Per the germline V gene, CDR1 is SGHVS and CDR2 is FNYEAQ. The CDR3 protein is CASSKGLAATRKETQYF. In DNA, the CDR3 is TGTGCCAGCAGCAAGGGACTAGCGGCCACCCGAAAGGAGACCCAGTACTTC.

The chain uses TRBV14 and TRBJ2-2; TRBD1 is a possible D gene (6 bases). There are 16 residues in the CDR3. V shed 1 base and J shed 3 bases, with 12 bases lying between them. Germline values: CDR1 SGHDN, CDR2 FVKESK. CDR3 protein: CASSQGDKPYTGELFF. The CDR3 DNA reads as TGTGCCAGCAGCCAAGGGGACAAACCCTACACCGGGGAGCTGTTTTTT.